A selection of T cell receptor beta chains follows, all from one sample in a study of blood T cell repertoires in COVID-19. Assay used: immunoSEQ multiplex PCR; TCRdb lists only in-frame clones, some missing. Of some 170,000 clones detected, approximately 93% appear once; the ten largest clones hold 2%. Sequenced input: peripheral blood. The receptors here all came from a woman aged 60-75 years with COVID-19, enrolled during active disease. Each CDR3 is given with its conserved first and last residue. D genes are given only for firm matches. Some rows have no size entry. The others give once, few or many, or a class for an expanded clone.

>14|TRBV29-1|-|-|TRBJ1-1
TGCAGCGCCCGGGACATTCACTTAGGAGCTGAAGCTTTCTTT
CSARDIHLGAEAFF
>14|TRBV6-5|-|-|TRBJ1-4
TGTGCCAGCAGTTACGCAGGGATTGGGGAAAAACTGTTTTTT
CASSYAGIGEKLFF
>12|TRBV9|-|-|TRBJ2-2
TGTGCCAGCAGCGCAACAAACGGGGAGCTGTTTTTT
CASSATNGELFF
>15|TRBV3-1/TRBV3-2|-|-|TRBJ1-2
TGTGCCAGCAGCCAAGTAGAGACAGGACTTGGTGGCTACACCTTC
CASSQVETGLGGYTF
>14|TRBV6-5|-|-|TRBJ2-7
TGTGCCAGCAGACATAGACGGGAAGCCTACGAGCAGTACTTC
CASRHRREAYEQYF
>17|TRBV5-1|-|TRBD2|TRBJ2-3
TGCGCCAGCAGCTTGTCCGGGACTAGCGGCCTCACAGATACGCAGTATTTT
CASSLSGTSGLTDTQYF
>14|TRBV6-2/TRBV6-3|-|TRBD1|TRBJ1-2
TGTGCCAGCAGTTACTCAACGGGAGGGGGCGGCTACACCTTC
CASSYSTGGGGYTF
>15|TRBV2|-|TRBD1|TRBJ1-1
TGTGCCAGCAGTGAACTTTACAGGGGGGACACTGAAGCTTTCTTT
CASSELYRGDTEAFF
>15|TRBV10-3|-|-|TRBJ2-3
TGTGCCACGACGCAGCGCCCACCCGGCACAGATACGCAGTATTTT
CATTQRPPGTDTQYF
>18|TRBV5-6|-|TRBD1|TRBJ1-1
TGTGCCAGCAGCTTAGCCGGGACAGGGGGCGAAGGGTACACTGAAGCTTTCTTT
CASSLAGTGGEGYTEAFF
>14|TRBV5-1|once|-|TRBJ1-1
TGCGCCAGCAGCTTAAATCAGGGTAACACTGAAGCTTTCTTT
CASSLNQGNTEAFF
>16|TRBV5-6|-|-|TRBJ2-3
TGTGCCAGCAGCGGAGGGCTGGGGAGACGCACAGATACGCAGTATTTT
CASSGGLGRRTDTQYF
>15|TRBV18|-|TRBD1|TRBJ2-3
TGTGCCAGCTCACTGGGACAGTCCCGAACAGATACGCAGTATTTT
CASSLGQSRTDTQYF
>18|TRBV18|-|TRBD1|TRBJ1-5
TGTGCCAGCTCACCATCCTTGGGACAGGGAAGACGCAATCAGCCCCAGCATTTT
CASSPSLGQGRRNQPQHF
>16|TRBV9|-|-|TRBJ1-1
TGTGCCAGCAGCGTAGGGTTGATTTACAGGAACACTGAAGCTTTCTTT
CASSVGLIYRNTEAFF
>12|TRBV7-9|once|TRBD1|TRBJ1-2
TGTGCCAGCAGCGGACAGGGGAATGGCTACACCTTC
CASSGQGNGYTF
>16|TRBV4-1|once|TRBD1|TRBJ1-1
TGCGCCAGCAGCACCCTGACAGGGGGCGGGAGAACTGAAGCTTTCTTT
CASSTLTGGGRTEAFF
>11|TRBV20-1|-|-|TRBJ1-1
TGCAGTGCTTTCTCAGACACTGAAGCTTTCTTT
CSAFSDTEAFF
>13|TRBV7-3|-|-|TRBJ2-2
TGTGCCAGCAGCGTAGACTACACCGGGGAGCTGTTTTTT
CASSVDYTGELFF
>16|TRBV10-3|-|TRBD2|TRBJ2-3
TGTGCCATCAGTGGGTCCGGAGCGGGGGGGACAGATACGCAGTATTTT
CAISGSGAGGTDTQYF
>20|TRBV4-1|-|TRBD2|TRBJ2-3
TGCGCCAGCAGCCAAGACCGTGGTCTAGCGGGGCGGTCCCGCACAGATACGCAGTATTTT
CASSQDRGLAGRSRTDTQYF
>14|TRBV20-1|-|-|TRBJ1-2
TGCAGTGCTAGTGGTACCGCGGGGGCAGGAGGCTACACCTTC
CSASGTAGAGGYTF
>16|TRBV4-3|-|-|TRBJ2-1
TGCGCCAGCAGCCAAGATGTAGGGGGCTCCTACAATGAGCAGTTCTTC
CASSQDVGGSYNEQFF
>15|TRBV7-6|-|TRBD1|TRBJ2-5
TGTGCCAGCAGCTTAGTGGCTACAGGGGGAGAGACCCAGTACTTC
CASSLVATGGETQYF
>15|TRBV6-2/TRBV6-3|-|TRBD1|TRBJ1-1
TGTGCCAGCAGCGGACGACAGGGCTGGGCCACTGAAGCTTTCTTT
CASSGRQGWATEAFF
>16|TRBV9|-|TRBD2|TRBJ2-1
TGTGCCAGCAGTCTGGGACTAGGAAGGACCTACAATGAGCAGTTCTTC
CASSLGLGRTYNEQFF
>15|TRBV5-1|-|TRBD1|TRBJ1-1
TGCGCCAGTCGTCCTTCCGGGACAGGGGACACTGAAGCTTTCTTT
CASRPSGTGDTEAFF
>15|TRBV4-3|-|-|TRBJ1-2
TGCGCCAGCAGCCAAGAGGCGGGCTCAGACTATGGCTACACCTTC
CASSQEAGSDYGYTF
>13|TRBV7-7|-|-|TRBJ2-2
TGTGCCAGCAGCTCACAACCTCCCGGGGAGCTGTTTTTT
CASSSQPPGELFF
>15|TRBV6-5|-|TRBD1|TRBJ1-1
TGTGCCAGCAGTTTAGCTGGACAGGTGAACACTGAAGCTTTCTTT
CASSLAGQVNTEAFF
>13|TRBV6-2/TRBV6-3|-|-|TRBJ1-1
TGTGCCAGCAGTCCCAATGACAGGATTCGGGCTTTCTTT
CASSPNDRIRAFF
>17|TRBV4-3|-|TRBD2|TRBJ2-1
TGCGCCAGCAGCCAAATCGGGACTAGCGGGGTCTACAATGAGCAGTTCTTC
CASSQIGTSGVYNEQFF
>15|TRBV19|-|TRBD1|TRBJ1-2
TGTGCCAGTAGTCCCCGGACAGGAACTAACTATGGCTACACCTTC
CASSPRTGTNYGYTF
>14|TRBV3-1/TRBV3-2|once|-|TRBJ1-3
TGTGCCAGCAGCCAAAACAGGGCTGGAAACACCATATATTTT
CASSQNRAGNTIYF
>13|TRBV6-5|once|-|TRBJ2-1
TGTGCCAGCAGGCGGGACGAATACAATGAGCAGTTCTTC
CASRRDEYNEQFF
>18|TRBV4-2|-|-|TRBJ1-2
TGTGCCAGCAGCCAAGATTTCGGGGTTATTGGTATTGGCTATGGCTACACCTTC
CASSQDFGVIGIGYGYTF
>16|TRBV3-1/TRBV3-2|-|TRBD2|TRBJ2-1
TGTGCCAGCAGCCCCCGGACTAGCGGGGGCTACAATGAGCAGTTCTTC
CASSPRTSGGYNEQFF
>16|TRBV3-1/TRBV3-2|-|TRBD1|TRBJ2-2
TGTGCCAGCAGCCCCGGCGGGACAGGGGAAGCCGGGGAGCTGTTTTTT
CASSPGGTGEAGELFF
>11|TRBV6-2/TRBV6-3|-|-|TRBJ2-7
TGTGCCAGCAGTTACCTCTACGAGCAGTACTTC
CASSYLYEQYF
>15|TRBV6-5|-|-|TRBJ1-3
TGTGCCAGCAGTTACGGTCAGGGCTTCAGAAACACCATATATTTT
CASSYGQGFRNTIYF
>16|TRBV5-8|-|-|TRBJ2-7
TGTGCCAGCAGCCCCGGGACAACGACTCAAGACTACGAGCAGTACTTC
CASSPGTTTQDYEQYF
>15|TRBV18|-|-|TRBJ1-4
TGTGCCAGCTCACCAAGCCTTAACGGGAATGAAAAACTGTTTTTT
CASSPSLNGNEKLFF
>13|TRBV4-1|-|-|TRBJ1-2
TGCGCCAGCAGCCAAGTAATCAACTATGGCTACACCTTC
CASSQVINYGYTF
>16|TRBV5-6|-|TRBD1|TRBJ2-1
TGTGCCAGCAGCCGCTGGACAGGGGTCACCTACAATGAGCAGTTCTTC
CASSRWTGVTYNEQFF
>11|TRBV5-1|-|-|TRBJ2-5
TGCGCCAGCAGCTTTGAGGAGACCCAGTACTTC
CASSFEETQYF